This T cell receptor beta chain was identified in a study of T cells in Graves' hyperthyroidism and ophthalmopathy. Trimming left V 0 bases short and J 6 bases short, with 17 bases between. Germline V gene lookup returns CDR1 SGHVS and CDR2 FQNEAQ. This CDR3 comprises 16 residues. For Graves' hyperthyroidism to be stable, ophthalmopathy could not progress within 18 months. In patients aged 18 to 65, hyperthyroidism was newly diagnosed, with duration under 2 months. Orbital computed tomography and thyroid ultrasound, together with serum TRAb and thyroxine and clinical symptoms, were used for diagnoses. Overall study results and limits: The majority of expanded thyroid clonotypes above 0.001 also appeared in blood.

This clonotype occurred many times. The antigen is not known. RNA transcripts yielded amplified TCR beta CDR3 regions. An initial round of RT-PCR targeting the TCR CDR3 relied on the HTBI primer set. TCRdb analysed the multiplex PCR reads with MiXCR anew, one entry per CDR3 protein. The profile shows some 440,000 distinct CDR3 sequences, 15% to 17% of them singletons. Sequencing input: blood. The receptor comes from a woman aged 18-29 years with Graves' hyperthyroidism. The V call is TRBV7-8, the J call TRBJ1-1; D ambiguous. CDR3 loop: CASSLAFKTGGAEAFF. The CDR3 region has the DNA TGTGCCAGCAGCTTAGCGTTTAAAACTGGTGGTGCTGAAGCTTTCTTT. The full variable domain, in which reference TRBV7-8 and TRBJ1-1 provide the parts outside the CDR3, is GAGVSQSPRYKVAKRGQDVALRCDPISGHVSLFWYQQALGQGPEFLTYFQNEAQLDKSGLPSDRFFAERPEGSVSTLKIQRTQQEDSAVYLCASSLAFKTGGAEAFFGQGTRLTVV.